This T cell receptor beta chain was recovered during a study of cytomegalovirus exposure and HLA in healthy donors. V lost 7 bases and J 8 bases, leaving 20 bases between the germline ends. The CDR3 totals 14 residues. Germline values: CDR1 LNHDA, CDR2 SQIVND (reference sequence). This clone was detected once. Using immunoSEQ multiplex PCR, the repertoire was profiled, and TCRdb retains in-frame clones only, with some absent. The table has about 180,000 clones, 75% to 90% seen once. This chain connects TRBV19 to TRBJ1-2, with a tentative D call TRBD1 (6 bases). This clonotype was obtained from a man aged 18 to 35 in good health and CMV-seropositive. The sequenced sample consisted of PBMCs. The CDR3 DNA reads TGTGCCAGTAAAGGGGTCGGCAGGGGTTACGGCTACACCTTC. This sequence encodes CASKGVGRGYGYTF.